The 18 T cell receptor beta chains below come from one sample, sequenced in a study of T-cell memory formation after mild COVID-19. MiXCR was run by TCRdb on the 5' RACE reads, yielding one entry per CDR3 protein. The table includes fewer than 600,000 distinct CDR3 sequences, roughly 22% detected once. The sample was PBMCs or a T cell subset sorted from them (not recorded which). These receptors all come from an adult woman who had mild COVID-19 (a few samples of this study predate the infection). Cell type and time point are not known.

This clonotype was counted at least ten times. This chain joins TRBV14 and TRBJ2-5; D is unclear. The CDR3 loop spans 13 amino acids. Trimming stripped 4 bases from V and 5 bases from J, with 11 bases between. Germline V CDR1 and CDR2: SGHDN, FVKESK. The CDR3 DNA reads as TGTGCCAGCAGCCTGGGTTTTAGGGAGACCCAGTACTTC. Residues: CASSLGFRETQYF.

This clonotype was seen a few times. J is TRBJ1-6 and V is TRBV6-5; D gene unclear. V was trimmed by 5 bases and J by 12 bases, leaving 14 bases between them. CDR1 is MNHEY and CDR2 is SVGAGI in the germline V gene. There are 13 residues in the CDR3. The DNA of the CDR3 is TGTGCCAGCAGTAGACGACCAGGCCAACCCCTCCACTTT. It is translated as CASSRRPGQPLHF.

The rearrangement links TRBV7-2 to TRBJ2-7; D not resolved. CDR1 and CDR2 (germline): SGHTA, FQGNSA. The CDR3 sequence is 14 residues long. Trimming took off 1 base at V and 4 bases at J, with 11 bases between the two ends. CDR3 in DNA: TGTGCCAGCAGCTTAGGGGCCCCGCCGTACGAGCAGTACTTC. It translates to CASSLGAPPYEQYF.

The sample holds many counts of this clonotype. The genes are TRBV7-8 and TRBJ1-1; a weak D match, TRBD1 (5 bases). From germline, CDR1 is SGHVS and CDR2 FQNEAQ. V was shortened by 5 bases and J by 1 base, with 8 bases between the two germline ends. The CDR3 is made up of 13 amino acids. In nucleotides, the CDR3 is TGTGCCAGCAGCCGGAGGGGGAACACTGAAGCTTTCTTT. This sequence encodes CASSRRGNTEAFF.

This clonotype was detected only a few times. The CDR3 loop reads CASSDLRDTQYF. The DNA of the CDR3 is TGTGCCAGCAGTGACTTACGAGATACGCAGTATTTT. This chain links TRBV7-8 with TRBJ2-3; D is unclear. Germline V lookup: CDR1 SGHVS, CDR2 FQNEAQ. The CDR3 totals 12 residues. The V gene lost 6 bases and the J gene lost 5 bases, with 9 bases spanning the gap.

The table lists this clonotype with a few counts. The chain is built from TRBV12-3 or TRBV12-4 and TRBJ2-7; 10 bases agree with TRBD2. The V segment lost 6 bases and the J segment 1 base; nucleotides outside the gene matches: 6. This CDR3 has 15 residues. The CDR3 bases are TGTGCCAGCAGCTCCTCTAGCGGGAGTTCCTACGAGCAGTACTTC. Its protein product is CASSSSSGSSYEQYF.

This clonotype was detected only a few times. The rearrangement joins TRBV5-1 to TRBJ1-1; tentatively, D is TRBD1 (6 bases). The V end was cut by 4 bases, the J end by 1 base, with 20 bases between. CDR3 size: 17 residues. Germline-derived CDR1 and CDR2 are SGHRS and YFSETQ. Written as DNA, the CDR3 is TGCGCCAGCAGCCCAAGGACAGACAGAGATAAGAACACTGAAGCTTTCTTT. Translated, it gives CASSPRTDRDKNTEAFF.

This clonotype occurred a few times. This chain links TRBV6-5 with TRBJ2-7; D not resolved. The CDR3 is made up of 14 amino acids. Germline lookup yields CDR1 MNHEY and CDR2 SVGAGI. V was trimmed by 6 bases and J by 2 bases, leaving 14 bases between them. The DNA for the CDR3 is TGTGCCAGCAGACCCACAAGTCCGACCTACGAGCAGTACTTC. This encodes CASRPTSPTYEQYF.

This clonotype was seen many times. V is TRBV30 and J is TRBJ2-5; no reliable D call. Trimming pared 0 bases from V and 1 base from J, leaving 6 bases between. CDR1 GTSNPN and CDR2 SVGIG come from the germline V gene (reference sequence). The CDR3 length is 13 residues. In nucleotides, the CDR3 is TGTGCCTGGAGTGTGGGGATCCAAGAGACCCAGTACTTC. This gives the protein CAWSVGIQETQYF.

The V call is TRBV5-5, the J call TRBJ2-1; TRBD2 is a possible D gene (6 bases). This CDR3 comprises 13 residues. V was pared by 4 bases and J by 10 bases, with 15 bases between. In germline, CDR1 is SGHKS, CDR2 YYEKEE (reference sequence). The CDR3 is CASSRHYGGEQFF. The DNA of the CDR3 is TGTGCCAGCAGCCGGCACTACGGAGGGGAGCAGTTCTTC.

The chain uses TRBV10-2 and TRBJ2-3, with D possibly being TRBD2 (5 bases). The CDR3 runs 16 residues. Germline CDR1 is WSHSY and CDR2 is SAAADI. The ends were cut back, 2 bases at V and 3 bases at J, with 15 bases in the middle. The CDR3 DNA is TGCGCCAGCAGTGAGATTCCCCGGGGTTGGACAGATACGCAGTATTTT. Its translation is CASSEIPRGWTDTQYF.

In DNA, the CDR3 is TGCAGCGTTGAAAAGGGATGGACTGAAGCTTTCTTT. It codes for CSVEKGWTEAFF. The chain employs TRBV29-1 and TRBJ1-1, with D unclear. The V gene's germline CDR1 is SQVTM and CDR2 ANQGSEA. V was cut by 2 bases and J by 5 bases, with 9 bases left in between. This CDR3 contains 12 residues.

This clonotype was seen more than once but under ten times. The chain combines TRBV20-1 with TRBJ2-7, with 8 bases that match TRBD1. Germline assignment: CDR1 DFQATT and CDR2 SNEGSKA (reference sequence). CDR3 size: 13 residues. Unmatched junction bases numbered 5, after V lost 1 base and J lost 6 bases. CDR3 protein: CSARVQGAIEQYF. The CDR3, as DNA: TGCAGTGCTAGAGTGCAGGGGGCCATCGAGCAGTACTTC.

This clonotype was detected once. At one end the junction does not follow the germline gene, possibly because of a read error. The chain has TRBV6-2 or TRBV6-3 and TRBJ2-1; 8 bases are a match to TRBD1. CDR1 is MNHEY and CDR2 is SVGEGT in the germline V gene. The CDR3 sequence is 13 residues long. This chain's CDR3 is CASGQGPYNEQFF. DNA for the CDR3: TGTGCCAGCGGACAGGGCCCCTACAACGAGCAGTTCTTC.

The V and J genes are TRBV11-3 and TRBJ2-7; a weak D match, TRBD2 (6 bases). The V gene's germline CDR1 is SGHNT and CDR2 YENEEA. V shed 1 base and J shed 5 bases, with 15 bases lying between them. The CDR3 totals 15 residues. The CDR3 sequence: CASSLGAGRLDEQYF. DNA of the CDR3: TGTGCCAGCAGCTTAGGAGCGGGCCGACTCGACGAGCAGTACTTC. Supplemented by reference TRBV11-3 and TRBJ2-7, the full variable domain reads EAGVVQSPRYKIIEKKQPVAFWCNPISGHNTLYWYLQNLGQGPELLIRYENEEAVDDSQLPKDRFSAERLKGVDSTLKIQPAELGDSAVYLCASSLGAGRLDEQYFGPGTRLTVT.

The table lists this clonotype with a few counts. The chain uses TRBV7-3 and TRBJ2-3; unclear D gene. Looked up from germline, CDR1 is SGHTA and CDR2 is FQGTGA. The CDR3 spans 15 residues. The V end was cut by 0 bases, the J end by 0 bases, with 7 bases between. The CDR3, as DNA: TGTGCCAGCAGCTTAACGCCGGCTAGCACAGATACGCAGTATTTT. Its protein product is CASSLTPASTDTQYF.

This clonotype occurred a few times. The chain is built from TRBV5-1 and TRBJ2-1; no reliable D call. Germline assignment: CDR1 SGHRS and CDR2 YFSETQ. The CDR3 covers 17 residues. Trimming took off 0 bases at V and 7 bases at J, with 20 bases between the two ends. CDR3 protein: CASSLAKFVASQNEQFF. The DNA of the CDR3 is TGCGCCAGCAGCTTGGCCAAGTTTGTAGCAAGCCAAAATGAGCAGTTCTTC.

This chain joins TRBV20-1 and TRBJ2-3; 7 nucleotides align to TRBD2. Trimming cost V 2 bases and J 4 bases; bases outside gene matches: 6. Looked up from germline, CDR1 is DFQATT and CDR2 is SNEGSKA (reference sequence). The CDR3 length is 14 residues. The CDR3 here is CSARPTSRADTQYF. The CDR3 nucleotides are TGCAGTGCTAGACCGACTAGCAGAGCAGATACGCAGTATTTT.